Listed below are T cell receptor beta chains from one sample, sequenced in a study of CD8 T cells in ankylosing spondylitis. In TCRdb, the 5' RACE reads were re-called with MiXCR into one record per CDR3 protein. The sample lists approximately 290,000 distinct CDR3 sequences, more than 20% occurring once. The material sequenced was blood, either unsorted or a sorted T cell fraction (not recorded which). These receptor sequences come from a female donor with ankylosing spondylitis or in good health (not recorded which). Both conserved end residues are part of each CDR3. D genes are given only for firm matches. Clone size is stated in some rows and not others, as once, few, many or a class when expanded.

clone size: -; V gene: TRBV23-1; D gene: -; J gene: TRBJ2-1; CDR3 protein: CASSQSPGTPLSYNEQFF; CDR3 DNA: TGCGCCAGCAGTCAATCCCCCGGGACACCTCTCTCCTACAATGAGCAGTTCTTC
clone size: few; V gene: TRBV11-2; D gene: -; J gene: TRBJ2-3; CDR3 protein: CASSLAGVGNTQYF; CDR3 DNA: TGTGCCAGCAGCTTAGCTGGGGTGGGAAATACGCAGTATTTT
clone size: -; V gene: TRBV9; D gene: TRBD1; J gene: TRBJ1-1; CDR3 protein: CASSVEGAGGYTNTEAFF; CDR3 DNA: TGTGCCAGCAGCGTAGAGGGGGCAGGGGGCTATACGAACACTGAAGCTTTCTTT
clone size: -; V gene: TRBV6-1; D gene: -; J gene: TRBJ2-7; CDR3 protein: CTSSRLGAEDEQYF; CDR3 DNA: TGTACCAGCAGTCGTCTTGGAGCCGAGGACGAGCAGTACTTC
clone size: -; V gene: TRBV6-5; D gene: TRBD1; J gene: TRBJ1-2; CDR3 protein: CASSYPLTGNIGYTF; CDR3 DNA: TGTGCCAGCAGTTACCCGCTGACAGGGAATATCGGCTACACCTTC
clone size: few; V gene: TRBV5-6; D gene: -; J gene: TRBJ2-1; CDR3 protein: CASSVGIRNEQFF; CDR3 DNA: TGTGCCAGCAGCGTAGGGATACGAAATGAGCAGTTCTTC
clone size: many; V gene: TRBV6-1; D gene: -; J gene: TRBJ2-3; CDR3 protein: CASSFSGADTQYF; CDR3 DNA: TGTGCCAGCAGCTTCAGTGGAGCAGATACGCAGTATTTT
clone size: -; V gene: TRBV20-1; D gene: -; J gene: TRBJ2-7; CDR3 protein: CSAVDLFYEQYF; CDR3 DNA: TGCAGTGCCGTAGACTTATTCTACGAGCAGTACTTC
clone size: -; V gene: TRBV7-9; D gene: TRBD2; J gene: TRBJ2-3; CDR3 protein: CASSSKVAGPDTQYF; CDR3 DNA: TGTGCCAGCAGCTCGAAGGTAGCGGGACCAGATACGCAGTATTTT
clone size: -; V gene: TRBV20-1; D gene: TRBD2; J gene: TRBJ2-5; CDR3 protein: CSAPRGDQYF; CDR3 DNA: TGCAGTGCTCCCCGGGGGGACCAGTACTTC
clone size: -; V gene: TRBV4-3; D gene: TRBD1; J gene: TRBJ1-6; CDR3 protein: CASSLQGNNSPLHF; CDR3 DNA: TGCGCCAGCAGCCTACAGGGGAATAATTCACCCCTCCACTTT